Shown below are 21 T cell receptor beta chains from a single sample sequenced in a study of cytomegalovirus exposure and HLA in healthy donors. With 60 Vbeta and 13 Jbeta primers, the PCR was carried out. Clones were read by immunoSEQ multiplex PCR, and TCRdb kept only the in-frame ones, dropping some. The sample includes around 130,000 clones, 81% of them seen just once. Sequencing was done on a sample of PBMCs. The receptor source for this set is a woman between 40 and 55 years old in good health and CMV-seronegative.

This clone occurred once. The rearrangement uses TRBV5-1 and TRBJ1-6, with TRBD1 matching 8 bases. V gave up 0 bases and J gave up 6 bases; unmatched junction bases: 5. CDR1 is SGHRS and CDR2 is YFSETQ in the germline V gene. The CDR3 length is 16 residues. The CDR3 loop reads CASSLGADRVNSPLHF. In DNA form, the CDR3 reads TGCGCCAGCAGCTTGGGGGCGGACAGGGTTAATTCACCCCTCCACTTT.

The genes are TRBV2 and TRBJ1-5; D gene uncertain. V was cut by 5 bases and J by 6 bases, with 8 bases left in between. The CDR3 has 12 amino acids. Germline V gene data show CDR1 as SNHLY and CDR2 as FYNNEI. DNA of the CDR3: TGTGCCAGCAGTAGAGGGAGTCAGCCCCAGCATTTT. Protein product: CASSRGSQPQHF.

The CDR3 region is CASSVHSGGSKNIQYF. The CDR3 bases are TGTGCCAGCAGCGTACATAGTGGGGGGTCCAAAAACATTCAGTACTTC. V is TRBV9 and J is TRBJ2-4, with D tentatively TRBD2 (6 bases). Trimming stripped 1 base from V and 2 bases from J, with 13 bases between. This CDR3 region has 16 residues. Germline values: CDR1 SGDLS, CDR2 YYNGEE.

This chain uses TRBV5-6 with TRBJ2-7, with 11 bases that match TRBD1. J lost 4 bases, V lost 4 bases, and 10 bases had no gene match. Per germline, CDR1 SGHDT and CDR2 YYEEEE. CDR3 length: 16 amino acids. The CDR3 DNA is TGTGCCAGCAGCAGCCTAGGACAGGGGGCGCATTACGAGCAGTACTTC. It is translated as CASSSLGQGAHYEQYF.

This chain links TRBV29-1 with TRBJ2-1; TRBD1 aligns across 7 bases. The CDR3 runs 17 residues. CDR1 and CDR2 (germline): SQVTM, ANQGSEA. J lost 2 bases, V lost 1 base, and 11 bases had no gene match. CDR3 in DNA: TGCAGCGTTGAAGTTTCGACAGGGTCTCATACCTACAATGAGCAGTTCTTC. Protein: CSVEVSTGSHTYNEQFF.

The chain carries TRBV2 and TRBJ1-5; TRBD1 might be the D (6 bases). The CDR3 is made up of 14 amino acids. The germline V gene encodes CDR1 SNHLY and CDR2 FYNNEI. The ends were cut back, 6 bases at V and 6 bases at J, with 15 bases in the middle. DNA for the CDR3: TGTGCCAGCAGCGTAGGACAGTGGGGTCAGCCCCAGCATTTT. Translating it yields CASSVGQWGQPQHF.

The chain is built from TRBV27 and TRBJ1-6; tentative D call: TRBD1 (5 bases). Deletions cut 7 bases from V and 8 bases from J, with 15 bases between. CDR1 is MNHEY, CDR2 SMNVEV, per germline (reference sequence). The CDR3 runs 14 residues. This chain's CDR3 is CASMPRDRHSPLHF. The DNA for the CDR3 is TGTGCCAGCATGCCGCGTGACAGACATTCACCCCTCCACTTT.

This chain links TRBV30 with TRBJ2-3, with TRBD2 as a possible D gene (7 bases). The germline V gene encodes CDR1 GTSNPN and CDR2 SVGIG (reference sequence). V lost 0 bases, J lost 4 bases, and 11 bases lay in between. The CDR3 runs to 14 residues. The CDR3 DNA is TGTGCCTGGAGTGTTCGGGGGGCCCCAGATACGCAGTATTTT. Residues: CAWSVRGAPDTQYF.

The chain employs TRBV6-1 and TRBJ2-1; D may be TRBD2 (5 bases). Germline-derived CDR1 and CDR2 are MNHNS and SASEGT. The CDR3 spans 15 residues. The germline V and J ends were trimmed by 2 bases and 4 bases, with 12 bases remaining between them. DNA of the CDR3: TGTGCCAGCAGTGAAACGGGGTGGAGGTACAATGAGCAGTTCTTC. Protein product: CASSETGWRYNEQFF.

This chain joins TRBV10-1 and TRBJ2-7; D not resolved. Trimming pared 0 bases from V and 12 bases from J, leaving 12 bases between. The CDR3 length is 12 residues. Germline loops: CDR1 WNHNN, CDR2 SYGVQD (reference sequence). The CDR3 spells CASSESVRNSYF. The CDR3 DNA sequence: TGCGCCAGCAGTGAGTCGGTGCGAAACTCGTACTTC.

This clone was detected only once. The chain is built from TRBV11-2 and TRBJ2-1; 8 bases align to TRBD2. The CDR3 loop spans 16 amino acids. The germline CDR1 and CDR2 sequences are SGHAT and FQNNGV. V was clipped by 2 bases and J by 1 base; unmatched bases: 4. In DNA, the CDR3 is TGTGCCAGCAGCTTACTAGCGGGCACTTCCTACAATGAGCAGTTCTTC. Its translation: CASSLLAGTSYNEQFF.

The CDR3 is CASRSTTGTSFITQYF. The CDR3 DNA sequence: TGCGCCAGCAGGTCCACCACCGGGACTAGTTTCATTACGCAGTATTTT. The chain carries TRBV5-1 and TRBJ2-3; 8 nucleotides align to TRBD2. V lost 5 bases to trimming and J lost 8 bases; unmatched junction nucleotides: 16. CDR1 SGHRS and CDR2 YFSETQ come from the germline V gene. The CDR3 is 16 amino acids.

This rearrangement joins TRBV7-9 to TRBJ1-1, with 7 bases matching TRBD1. V was pared by 6 bases and J by 8 bases, with 6 bases of the junction left unmatched. The length of the CDR3 is 12 residues. Germline CDR1 and CDR2: SEHNR and FQNEAQ (reference sequence). The CDR3 protein is CASSPGGQEAFF. CDR3 coding DNA: TGTGCCAGCAGTCCAGGGGGACAGGAAGCTTTCTTT.

This chain joins TRBV30 and TRBJ1-6; the match to TRBD1 covers 7 bases. The CDR3 sequence is 14 residues long. Germline V gene lookup returns CDR1 GTSNPN and CDR2 SVGIG (reference sequence). Trimming cost V 0 bases and J 10 bases; bases outside gene matches: 6. The CDR3 sequence: CAWSVQGIGSPLHF. CDR3 DNA sequence: TGTGCCTGGAGTGTACAGGGGATTGGCTCACCCCTCCACTTT. Full variable domain (missing parts from reference TRBV30 and TRBJ1-6): SQTIHQWPATLVQPVGSPLSLECTVEGTSNPNLYWYRQAAGRGLQLLFYSVGIGQISSEVPQNLSASRPQDRQFILSSKKLLLSDSGFYLCAWSVQGIGSPLHFGNGTRLTVT.

The V and J genes are TRBV7-2 and TRBJ1-2, with D possibly TRBD1 on 6 matching bases. Per the germline V gene, CDR1 is SGHTA and CDR2 is FQGNSA. The CDR3 runs 15 residues. With 2 bases removed from V and 2 bases from J, the gap between germline ends came to 12 bases. The CDR3 nucleotides read TGTGCCAGCAGCTTAAGCCTTACAGGGAACTATGGCTACACCTTC. Amino acids: CASSLSLTGNYGYTF.

J is TRBJ2-4 and V is TRBV27; TRBD2 matches 8 bases. The trim removed 6 bases at V and 0 bases at J, leaving 4 bases unmatched. Germline-derived CDR1 and CDR2 are MNHEY and SMNVEV (reference sequence). CDR3 length: 15 residues. The DNA of the CDR3 is TGTGCCAGCAGCATCAGCGGGGGAGCCAAAAACATTCAGTACTTC. It specifies CASSISGGAKNIQYF.

This sequence joins TRBV7-2 and TRBJ2-6, with 10 nucleotides matching TRBD2. CDR3 length equals 18 residues. The junction had 9 bases not matched to a gene; V was cut back by 5 bases and J by 2 bases. In germline, CDR1 is SGHTA, CDR2 FQGNSA. For the CDR3, the DNA is TGTGCCAGCAGCATCCGGCGGAGCGGGAGGGCTGGGGCCAACGTCCTGACTTTC. This codes for CASSIRRSGRAGANVLTF. The whole variable domain, remainder taken from reference TRBV7-2 and TRBJ2-6, is GAGVSQSPSNKVTEKGKDVELRCDPISGHTALYWYRQSLGQGLEFLIYFQGNSAPDKSGLPSDRFSAERTGGSVSTLTIQRTQQEDSAVYLCASSIRRSGRAGANVLTFGAGSRLTVL.

This CDR3 is CASTPGLDRHYEQYF. In nucleotides, the CDR3 is TGTGCCAGCACCCCTGGGTTGGACAGGCACTACGAGCAGTACTTC. The chain joins TRBV11-1 to TRBJ2-7; 7 bases fit TRBD1. The CDR3 contains 15 residues. Germline CDR1 SGHAT, CDR2 FQDESV (reference sequence). V lost 7 bases, J lost 3 bases, and 12 bases stayed unmatched.

CDR3 DNA sequence: TGTGCCAGCAGCCAAGACAGGAGTTACAACTATGGCTACACCTTC. Amino acids: CASSQDRSYNYGYTF. This chain links TRBV5-4 with TRBJ1-2; D may be TRBD1 (6 bases). The germline gives CDR1 SGHNT, CDR2 YYREEE (reference sequence). Trimming pared 4 bases from V and 2 bases from J, leaving 15 bases between. This CDR3 is 15 amino acids long.

The chain employs TRBV27 and TRBJ2-1; TRBD2 agrees at 12 bases. The CDR3 covers 19 residues. Germline-derived CDR1 and CDR2 are MNHEY and SMNVEV (reference sequence). Unmatched junction bases numbered 13, after V lost 5 bases and J lost 2 bases. The CDR3 nucleotides are TGTGCCAGCAGTCGGACTAGCGGGACTCAAAGTACCACCTACAATGAGCAGTTCTTC. This sequence encodes CASSRTSGTQSTTYNEQFF.

This chain uses TRBV27 with TRBJ1-5; D not certain. The V end lost 4 bases, the J end lost 6 bases, and 25 bases lay between the germline ends. This CDR3 is built from 18 residues. The germline CDR1 and CDR2 sequences are MNHEY and SMNVEV (reference sequence). CDR3 region: CASSSLPFDVEGGQPQHF. In DNA, the CDR3 is TGTGCCAGCAGTTCCCTACCCTTTGATGTAGAGGGCGGTCAGCCCCAGCATTTT.